These 2 T cell receptor beta chains share one sample of origin, sequenced in a study of cytomegalovirus exposure and HLA in healthy donors (dated by TCRdb to 2015 to 2018). Library preparation employed the immunoSEQ multiplex PCR assay. For the multiplex PCR, a mixture combining 60 forward primers for TCR Vbeta segments and 13 reverse primers for TCR Jbeta segments was used. TCRdb re-hosts the immuneACCESS table, in-frame sequences only. Its copies lack some clones; in the studies checked, an unresolved V gene accounts for under half of them, and the cause for the rest is not known. The sample table records fewer than 90,000 clones; over 75% of these occur just once. The ten largest account for 2% to 3% of the sample. Sequencing was done on a sample of PBMCs. The receptor set was obtained from a male donor in good health and CMV-seropositive.

This chain links TRBV28 with TRBJ2-1, with 9 bases that match TRBD1. This CDR3 is 13 amino acids long. Trimming at V came to 6 bases and at J to 8 bases, leaving 5 bases not matched to a gene. Per germline, CDR1 MDHEN and CDR2 SYDVKM. CDR3: CASRGQGRYEQFF. The CDR3 bases are TGTGCCAGCAGAGGACAGGGGAGGTATGAGCAGTTCTTC.

The rearrangement uses TRBV5-1 and TRBJ2-2; TRBD2 is a possible D gene (7 bases). Germline V gene data show CDR1 as SGHRS and CDR2 as YFSETQ. This CDR3 is 15 amino acids long. Between the trimmed V and J ends, which lost 3 bases and 4 bases, there was a span of 13 bases. CDR3 coding DNA: TGCGCCAGCAGCTCGGGGGGCGCGGGCACCGGGGAGCTGTTTTTT. The encoded protein is CASSSGGAGTGELFF.